This TCR beta chain was sequenced during a study of cytomegalovirus exposure and HLA in healthy donors (dated by TCRdb to 2015 to 2018). As for the study more broadly: In an earlier analysis of under 600 of the donors, 276 Gb of sequence data and 120 million or so unique TCR beta sequences from 150 million to 200 million T cells were reported. Every discovery cohort repertoire had been produced on one sequencing platform. Around 300 gigabases of sequencing data and tens of millions of unique TCR sequences were included in an early release covering around 600 HLA-typed donors. A later analysis re-analyzed previously published TCR beta repertoires from roughly 600 donors and added high-resolution HLA genotyping to study TCR occurrence patterns. In a later genetic analysis, genome-wide SNP genotypes for 398 of the 666 donors were used, and that subset was treated as a discovery cohort. Both class I and class II loci were covered by HLA typing, at four-digit resolution. Using immunosequencing, the study profiled T cell repertoires from 666 subjects and related those repertoires to cytomegalovirus serostatus. The later analysis used no new phenotypic data to find candidate immune exposures, relying instead on TCR beta sequences and their occurrence across donors. In addition to the first cohort of 650 to 800 subjects, a separate validation cohort of 100 to 150 different subjects was used. To decide whether each TCR beta V gene segment behaved as functional or pseudogenic, an earlier analysis of several hundred of the donors relied on high-throughput TCR beta sequencing. Alongside the repertoire data, information on donor age, sex, ethnicity and CMV serostatus was compiled. On average, 235,054 unique TCR beta nucleotide sequences were sequenced per donor among a few hundred genotyped donors of the cohort, with roughly 20% of those sequences being non-productive. Roughly 5 DR-DQ haplotypes were handled as single units for association and clustering because linkage in the cohort was strong. Of the roughly 430 genotyped donors, approximately 83% fell in the genetic ancestry cluster associated with self-reported Caucasian donors. The number of typed donors differed by locus: about 620-640 for A, B, C, DRB1 and DQB1; some 500 for DQA1; about 600 for DPA1; and about 450 for DPB1. The aim of the study was to test whether cataloging public T cell receptors could identify signatures of past pathogen exposure. The study combined high-throughput TCR immunosequencing, statistical association of individual TCRs with disease status, and machine learning to predict cytomegalovirus infection status.

The cohort consisted of 650 to 700 healthy bone marrow donors. At the time of sampling, all cohort members were nominally healthy, though unrecorded immune exposures were likely present. The donor tested CMV seronegative and was one of the 352 seronegative cohort members. A peripheral blood sample was collected from each donor, and TCR beta sequencing was performed on peripheral blood mononuclear cells. Genomic DNA was extracted from the blood cell samples with the Qiagen DNeasy Blood Extraction Kit. A remark on this clone: It lacks a known antigen. No much larger clone exists at a distance of one base, and base qualities are not known.

Sequences LNHDA (CDR1) and SQIVND (CDR2) are obtained from the germline V gene (reference sequence). There are 16 amino acids in the CDR3, from cysteine to phenylalanine inclusive. Solely the CDR3 DNA is kept, with 48 bases framed from the first base. Library prep was done by the immunoSEQ multiplex PCR assay. The multiplex PCR relied on a mix of 60 forward primers for TCR Vbeta segments and 13 reverse primers for TCR Jbeta segments. The CDR3 region of rearranged TCR beta genes was amplified from genomic DNA by a multiplex PCR assay. The Illumina HiSeq System was used to sequence the amplified TCR beta libraries as 87-base-pair reads. From the authors' description of their analysis: Across the roughly 700 repertoires, a later analysis counted tens of millions of unique TCR beta chains, about 10 million of which were shared by at least two donors. To remove PCR and sequencing errors, raw reads were error-corrected and collapsed into unique sequences using a nearest-neighbor algorithm that merged closely related sequences. Alignment of CDR3 sequences to IMGT reference sequences was used to assign V, D and J gene segments. For a sequence to be retained, a match of at least six nucleotides was required to both a V gene segment and a J gene segment. A rearrangement was called productive if the CDR3 had no stop codons and remained in frame with V and J, and every other rearrangement was called non-productive. CDR3 was defined according to IMGT convention as the region running from the second conserved V-encoded cysteine to the conserved J-encoded phenylalanine. Sequences without an unambiguous match to a single V gene segment were excluded from the earlier analysis of about 600 of the donors. An earlier analysis of 587 of the donors called V segments functional above 56.7% productive rearrangements and segregating when the between-donor standard deviation exceeded 5%. A statistical classification framework was built for diagnosing cytomegalovirus status from the catalog of TCR beta chain sequences. A later analysis assigned V and J genes by comparing TCR nucleotide sequences with IMGT/GENE-DB human TR gene sequences. The TCRdist pipeline was used in a later analysis to assign CDR3 sequences and most-parsimonious VDJ recombination scenarios. In a later analysis, every TCR beta chain was defined by the combination of its CDR3 amino acid sequence and its V-gene family, and reads without a unique V-gene family were dropped. To address suspected cross-contamination and a sequencing artifact, a later analysis removed 550 to 750 highly shared, low-generation-probability nucleotide sequences. In a later analysis, a clonal expansion index for each public chain was calculated from normalized within-repertoire ranks of inferred template counts. In a later analysis, generation probabilities were computed with a VDJ recombination model fitted to out-of-frame rearrangements, and the resulting probabilities were checked against IGoR. In a later analysis, hypergeometric tests were used to score TCR-TCR, TCR-HLA and TCR-CMV co-occurrence, with a repertoire-size bias correction applied to TCR pairs. In a later analysis, false discovery rates were estimated by permuting HLA or CMV assignments 20 times. In a later analysis, co-occurring TCRs were grouped with DBSCAN, and TCRdist sequence similarity was added when clustering was performed within HLA-allele-positive subsets. Co-occurrence clustering excluded repertoires with fewer than 30,000 or more than 120,000 public chains, plus five with anomalous nucleotide sharing. Imported from immuneACCESS, the table was reduced by TCRdb to in-frame sequences with V and J called. These copies leave out some clones; in studies compared against another copy, an unresolved V gene accounts for under half, and the cause of the remainder is not known. Clone size and the V and J calls come from that table; the DNA yielded D and trimming. The sample profile shows about 160,000 clones; about 83% of them were found once. The ten largest clones add up to 0.85% of the sample.

Study-wide findings and limitations: A later analysis found that HLA-associated TCR beta chains were more clonally expanded and had lower generation probabilities than equally common non-associated chains. For the cohort, immune exposure information was limited to CMV serostatus. V-gene and J-gene trimming of TCR beta chains was associated with a missense DCLRE1C variant in a later genetic analysis, and the association was replicated in an independent cohort. According to a later analysis, TCR association rates differed among HLA loci, with DRB1 alleles showing the most associated TCRs and HLA-C alleles showing the fewest. According to the authors, the approach could potentially be generalized to other disease states and immunological phenotypes. In a later analysis, most CMV-associated TCR beta chains were found to appear HLA-restricted, with HLA associations seemingly driven largely by CMV exposure. The classifier was reported to diagnose cytomegalovirus status with high specificity and sensitivity in both the original and validation cohorts. The earlier analysis of some 560 of the donors excluded roughly 17 rarely observed V segments, including chromosome 9 orphons, because counts were too low. Compared with the approximately 670-donor mean, donors in an Asian-associated ancestry cluster had fewer N-insertions in productive TCRs, according to a later genetic analysis. Presence/absence analyses assumed roughly uniform sequencing depth across donors, an assumption that may not hold. Specific HLA alleles were associated with 15,000 to 20,000 TCR beta sequences at a false discovery rate of 0.05 in a later analysis. The cohort was sequenced for TCR beta chains only, and without alpha or paired-chain data the features that could be detected were limited. In a later analysis, several top co-occurrence clusters were reported to appear linked to parvovirus B19, influenza, CMV and Epstein-Barr virus. A few of the identified cytomegalovirus-associated TCR beta chains were confirmed in vitro to be specific for cytomegalovirus antigens. A further reported finding was that TCR beta sequences accurately predicted the HLA-A and HLA-B alleles for most subjects in the first cohort. A group of highly shared sequence variants was considered likely to be a technical artifact of the sequencing pipeline. An earlier analysis of several hundred of the donors showed that most TCR beta V segments appeared in productive rearrangements either about 87% or about 30% of the time, which broadly matched IMGT annotations. Most TCR sequences were observed very rarely across donors, whereas some public TCRs were present in many individuals. Because HLA typing was missing for some donors at each locus, association tests included only the typed subset. Correlated functional status among segregating V segments might be attributable to linkage disequilibrium, but an unknown experimental factor could not be ruled out. A total of roughly 160 TCR beta chains were listed by the study as associated with cytomegalovirus. Strong co-occurrence of HLA alleles, especially DR and DQ, made assigning TCR associations to individual alleles difficult. Because the 87-base-pair reads could not distinguish some IMGT-functional V segments, including TRBV6-2 and TRBV6-3, those segments were excluded.

The chain couples TRBV19 to TRBJ2-5; TRBD1 is perhaps the D gene, given 6 matching bases. With the DNA end fitting TRBJ2-7 better, the J assignment may be wrong. Sample: PBMCs. The clonotype was recovered from a woman aged 30 to 39 in good health and CMV-seronegative. CDR3 region: CASSNTGTPLPYEQYF. The DNA reads TGTGCCAGTAGTAATACCGGGACACCCTTACCCTACGAGCAGTACTTC.